These 15 T cell receptor beta chains came from one sample sequenced in a study of cytomegalovirus exposure and HLA in healthy donors. Profiling relied on immunoSEQ multiplex PCR, and the TCRdb table lists in-frame clones only, not all of them. Found here are approximately 150,000 clones, about 88% of them singletons; the top ten hold around 3.4%. The sequenced sample was PBMCs. The source is a woman between 18 and 30 years old in good health and CMV-seropositive.

V and J are TRBV11-3 and TRBJ2-3; D unclear. Germline assignment: CDR1 SGHNT and CDR2 YENEEA. Trimming stripped 3 bases from V and 0 bases from J, with 10 bases between. The CDR3 loop spans 15 amino acids. CDR3 in DNA: TGTGCCAGCAGCTTTTCAGGTTTTAGCACAGATACGCAGTATTTT. This sequence encodes CASSFSGFSTDTQYF. The whole variable domain, filled in from reference TRBV11-3 and TRBJ2-3, reads EAGVVQSPRYKIIEKKQPVAFWCNPISGHNTLYWYLQNLGQGPELLIRYENEEAVDDSQLPKDRFSAERLKGVDSTLKIQPAELGDSAVYLCASSFSGFSTDTQYFGPGTRLTVL.

This clone occurred once. The chain uses TRBV28 and TRBJ2-7; TRBD2 agrees at 9 bases. The CDR3 runs 14 residues. The germline CDR1 and CDR2 sequences are MDHEN and SYDVKM. The ends lost 3 bases at V and 3 bases at J; junction bases unmatched: 3. CDR3 in DNA: TGTGCCAGCAGTTTTTCTAGCGGGATCTACGAGCAGTACTTC. It encodes CASSFSSGIYEQYF.

The J gene is TRBJ2-7, the V gene TRBV9, with D possibly being TRBD2 (5 bases). Germline V CDR1 and CDR2: SGDLS, YYNGEE. This CDR3 is built from 16 residues. V lost 0 bases to trimming and J lost 4 bases, with 17 bases between them. The CDR3 sequence: CASSVAREGRRYEQYF. CDR3 sequence (DNA): TGTGCCAGCAGCGTAGCTCGTGAGGGTAGGAGGTACGAGCAGTACTTC.

The chain combines TRBV19 with TRBJ1-2, with a possible D match to TRBD1 (5 bases). CDR3 size: 13 residues. Germline V gene sequence: CDR1 LNHDA, CDR2 SQIVND (reference sequence). Trimming removed 3 bases from V and 7 bases from J, with 12 bases in between. CDR3 in DNA: TGTGCCAGTAGTATCGCGGGGCGCCGTGGCTACACCTTC. It codes for CASSIAGRRGYTF.

The chain carries TRBV9 and TRBJ2-3, with TRBD2 identical over 7 bases. J gave up 2 bases and V 4 bases, and 7 bases lay outside the gene matches. CDR1 is SGDLS and CDR2 is YYNGEE in the germline V gene. The CDR3 loop spans 15 amino acids. Here the CDR3 DNA reads TGTGCCAGCAGCCCTAGAGCGGGGCCCACAGATACGCAGTATTTT. It specifies CASSPRAGPTDTQYF. The whole variable domain, remainder taken from reference TRBV9 and TRBJ2-3, is DSGVTQTPKHLITATGQRVTLRCSPRSGDLSVYWYQQSLDQGLQFLIQYYNGEERAKGNILERFSAQQFPDLHSELNLSSLELGDSALYFCASSPRAGPTDTQYFGPGTRLTVL.

The CDR3 DNA follows: TGTGCCAGCAGCCCGAGCGGCGGGGCCCGCACAGATACGCAGTATTTT. Protein sequence: CASSPSGGARTDTQYF. The rearrangement uses TRBV9 and TRBJ2-3, with D possibly TRBD2 on 6 matching bases. V was shortened by 4 bases and J by 1 base, with 16 bases between the two germline ends. Germline V gene lookup returns CDR1 SGDLS and CDR2 YYNGEE. The CDR3 totals 16 residues. Full variable domain (outside the CDR3, taken from reference TRBV9 and TRBJ2-3): DSGVTQTPKHLITATGQRVTLRCSPRSGDLSVYWYQQSLDQGLQFLIQYYNGEERAKGNILERFSAQQFPDLHSELNLSSLELGDSALYFCASSPSGGARTDTQYFGPGTRLTVL.

The gene calls are TRBV19 and TRBJ1-1; TRBD1 agrees at 7 bases. The germline V gene encodes CDR1 LNHDA and CDR2 SQIVND (reference sequence). V shed 8 bases and J 4 bases; nucleotides not matched to a gene: 10. The CDR3 is 14 residues long. The CDR3 here is CASFPTGSSTEAFF. CDR3 bases: TGTGCCAGTTTCCCGACAGGGTCGAGCACTGAAGCTTTCTTT.

CDR3 in DNA: TGCAGCGTCGGACCGGGACAGATAACAGATACGCAGTATTTT. Protein sequence: CSVGPGQITDTQYF. The chain joins TRBV29-1 to TRBJ2-3, with 7 bases aligning to TRBD1. Germline loops: CDR1 SQVTM, CDR2 ANQGSEA. V trimming: 6 bases; J trimming: 3 bases; junction bases outside the gene matches: 9. This CDR3 contains 14 residues.

This clone came up a few times. CDR3 DNA: TGTGCCAGCAGCGCACAGGGCAACTATGGCTACACCTTC. It specifies CASSAQGNYGYTF. This chain connects TRBV7-8 to TRBJ1-2, with D maybe TRBD1 (6 bases). The germline V and J ends were trimmed by 5 bases and 2 bases, with 9 bases remaining between them. The germline V gene has CDR1 SGHVS and CDR2 FQNEAQ. This CDR3 comprises 13 residues.

The CDR3 loop is CASSEGLAAGGGRYNEQFF. DNA of the CDR3: TGTGCCAGCAGCGAGGGCCTGGCAGCGGGAGGAGGACGGTACAATGAGCAGTTCTTC. The chain is built from TRBV9 and TRBJ2-1; 9 positions agree with TRBD2. CDR1 is SGDLS, CDR2 YYNGEE, per germline. This CDR3 is 19 amino acids long. V trimming: 3 bases; J trimming: 4 bases; junction bases outside the gene matches: 17.

The count of this clone is one. The J gene is TRBJ1-5, the V gene TRBV28; no definite D call. The CDR3 is 13 amino acids. The ends were cut back, 3 bases at V and 7 bases at J, with 10 bases in the middle. Germline lookup yields CDR1 MDHEN and CDR2 SYDVKM. Written as DNA, the CDR3 is TGTGCCAGCAGTTTCCGGGGTGACCAGCCCCAGCATTTT. Protein: CASSFRGDQPQHF.

This rearrangement joins TRBV5-4 to TRBJ1-1; D is ambiguous. The CDR3 spans 14 residues. Germline V gene data show CDR1 as SGHNT and CDR2 as YYREEE (reference sequence). V was shortened by 6 bases and J by 0 bases, with 12 bases between the two germline ends. The DNA for the CDR3 is TGTGCCAGCATGATTCACGGAGTGAACACTGAAGCTTTCTTT. It encodes CASMIHGVNTEAFF. The full variable domain, its missing parts supplied by reference TRBV5-4 and TRBJ1-1, is ETGVTQSPTHLIKTRGQQVTLRCSSQSGHNTVSWYQQALGQGPQFIFQYYREEENGRGNFPPRFSGLQFPNYSSELNVNALELDDSALYLCASMIHGVNTEAFFGQGTRLTVV.

The chain carries TRBV4-2 and TRBJ2-1, with TRBD2 matching over 10 bases. The V and J ends lost 2 bases and 7 bases, in that order; junction bases with no gene match: 8. Germline CDR1 and CDR2: LGHNA and YNFKEQ. CDR3 length: 16 residues. CDR3 sequence reads: CASSQPGTSDLNEQFF. Written as DNA, the CDR3 is TGTGCCAGCAGCCAACCCGGGACTAGCGATTTAAATGAGCAGTTCTTC.

The V call is TRBV2, the J call TRBJ2-5, with a tentative D call TRBD1 (6 bases). Germline V CDR1 and CDR2: SNHLY, FYNNEI. The CDR3 runs 16 residues. V shed 4 bases and J shed 5 bases, with 20 bases lying between them. The CDR3 here is CASSGQVQGPRETQYF. CDR3 sequence (DNA): TGTGCCAGCAGTGGGCAAGTACAGGGTCCGCGGGAGACCCAGTACTTC. Drawing the rest from reference TRBV2 and TRBJ2-5, the complete variable domain is EPEVTQTPSHQVTQMGQEVILRCVPISNHLYFYWYRQILGQKVEFLVSFYNNEISEKSEIFDDQFSVERPDGSNFTLKIRSTKLEDSAMYFCASSGQVQGPRETQYFGPGTRLLVL.

A single count supports this clone. This CDR3 reads CASSKGQGASGVQETQYF. The DNA for the CDR3 is TGTGCCAGCAGTAAAGGACAGGGGGCCTCAGGAGTACAAGAGACCCAGTACTTC. V and J are TRBV2 and TRBJ2-5, with TRBD1 matching over 11 bases. The junction had 13 bases not matched to a gene; V was cut back by 5 bases and J by 2 bases. The CDR3 has 18 amino acids. The V gene's germline CDR1 is SNHLY and CDR2 FYNNEI.